A single sample gave rise to the 5 T cell receptor beta chains below, sequenced in a study of shared clonotypes between healthy human individuals (dated by TCRdb to the early 2020s). The library came from the immunoSEQ multiplex PCR assay. Entries here come from immuneACCESS through TCRdb and include only in-frame sequences with V and J called. Some clones fail to appear in such tables; in the studies checked, an unresolved V gene covers under half of the shortfall, and the cause of the remainder is unknown. Present in this sample are around 530,000 clones, about 80% of which were seen just once. Jointly, the top ten make up approximately 12% of the sample. The sequencing input was PBMCs. These receptors all come from a woman in her forties in good health. Some clones in this sample may be carry-over from other donors' samples.

This CDR3 reads CASSPRVGQWETQYF. The CDR3, as DNA: TGTGCCAGCAGCCCTCGGGTGGGTCAATGGGAGACCCAGTACTTC. The rearrangement joins TRBV9 to TRBJ2-5; no firm D call. V lost 4 bases and J 5 bases, leaving 18 bases between the germline ends. Per the germline V gene, CDR1 is SGDLS and CDR2 is YYNGEE. The CDR3 sequence is 15 residues long.

V is TRBV5-1 and J is TRBJ2-5; 8 bases map to TRBD1. Germline CDR1 is SGHRS and CDR2 is YFSETQ. The J segment lost 6 bases and the V segment lost 5 bases, leaving 12 bases of the junction unmatched. The CDR3 sequence is 15 residues long. CDR3 sequence reads: CASRPPGGGDKTQYF. CDR3 bases: TGCGCCAGCAGACCCCCAGGGGGCGGAGATAAGACCCAGTACTTC.

The chain joins TRBV19 to TRBJ1-5, with a tentative D call TRBD1 (5 bases). The CDR3 runs 14 residues. Germline values: CDR1 LNHDA, CDR2 SQIVND (reference sequence). Trimming stripped 5 bases from V and 4 bases from J, with 12 bases between. The CDR3 reads CASSSQGFNQPQHF. CDR3 sequence (DNA): TGTGCCAGTAGTTCCCAGGGTTTTAATCAGCCCCAGCATTTT.

This chain links TRBV5-1 with TRBJ1-1, with D possibly being TRBD1 (5 bases). This CDR3 is built from 13 residues. Germline values: CDR1 SGHRS, CDR2 YFSETQ. V lost 4 bases to trimming and J lost 2 bases, with 9 bases between them. The DNA of the CDR3 is TGCGCCAGCAGCCCCCAGGGTAACACTGAAGCTTTCTTT. It translates to CASSPQGNTEAFF.

This clone has just a few counts. A much larger clone differs by one base, so this may be a read error. This chain joins TRBV28 and TRBJ1-2; no definite D call. This CDR3 comprises 11 residues. Trimming removed 11 bases from V and 5 bases from J, with 12 bases in between. The V gene's germline CDR1 is MDHEN and CDR2 SYDVKM. The CDR3 DNA sequence: TGTGCCGGCACCTCCTGGTATGGCTACACCTTC. This translates into CAGTSWYGYTF.